One and the same sample provided the 21 T cell receptor beta chains below, sequenced in a study of cytomegalovirus exposure and HLA in healthy donors. With 60 Vbeta and 13 Jbeta primers, the PCR was carried out. The table came from immunoSEQ multiplex PCR; TCRdb's copy has only in-frame clones and leaves some out. The table shows around 170,000 clones, with around 73% occurring only once. Sequencing used PBMCs. These receptors originate from a man aged 55-75 years in good health and CMV-seronegative.

The chain joins TRBV2 to TRBJ2-2, with unresolved D. The CDR3 loop spans 13 amino acids. The V and J ends lost 0 bases and 4 bases respectively, with 3 bases between them. Germline V lookup: CDR1 SNHLY, CDR2 FYNNEI. The CDR3 reads CASSEAFTGELFF. CDR3 DNA: TGTGCCAGCAGTGAAGCCTTCACCGGGGAGCTGTTTTTT.

The rearrangement uses TRBV25-1 and TRBJ1-3; unclear D gene. Between the trimmed V and J ends, which lost 8 bases and 3 bases, there was a span of 14 bases. CDR1 MGHDK and CDR2 SYGVNS come from the germline V gene. The CDR3 covers 14 residues. The DNA for the CDR3 is TGTGCCAGCCCAACTGTGGGAGGTGGAAACACCATATATTTT. As protein: CASPTVGGGNTIYF.

CDR3 bases: TGTGCCAGCAGCGTAGCTTTTGGACAGAACCAAGAGACCCAGTACTTC. Translating it yields CASSVAFGQNQETQYF. The chain uses TRBV9 and TRBJ2-5, with a tentative D call TRBD1 (6 bases). Germline CDR1 SGDLS, CDR2 YYNGEE. CDR3 length: 16 amino acids. The germline V and J ends were trimmed by 0 bases and 0 bases, with 12 bases remaining between them.

This clone occurred once. This chain connects TRBV30 to TRBJ1-2; D unclear. CDR1 and CDR2 from the germline V gene are GTSNPN and SVGIG (reference sequence). Deletions cut 4 bases from V and 4 bases from J, with 19 bases between. The CDR3 spans 15 residues. For the CDR3, the DNA is TGTGCCTGGATGATGCCGGATAGCTACTCCTATGGCTACACCTTC. Encoded protein: CAWMMPDSYSYGYTF.

The rearrangement uses TRBV5-1 and TRBJ2-7; TRBD1 aligns across 7 bases. J lost 3 bases, V lost 3 bases, and 12 bases had no gene match. This CDR3 has 16 residues. Looked up from germline, CDR1 is SGHRS and CDR2 is YFSETQ. This CDR3 is CASSSLDRTVYYEQYF. The CDR3 nucleotides are TGCGCCAGCAGCTCCCTGGACAGGACAGTGTACTACGAGCAGTACTTC. Variable domain in full (rest from reference TRBV5-1 and TRBJ2-7): KAGVTQTPRYLIKTRGQQVTLSCSPISGHRSVSWYQQTPGQGLQFLFEYFSETQRNKGNFPGRFSGRQFSNSRSEMNVSTLELGDSALYLCASSSLDRTVYYEQYFGPGTRLTVT.

The V and J genes are TRBV28 and TRBJ1-5; no definite D call. Trimming left V 3 bases short and J 7 bases short, with 13 bases between. Germline-derived CDR1 and CDR2 are MDHEN and SYDVKM. The CDR3 is 14 amino acids. CDR3 nucleotide sequence: TGTGCCAGCAGTTTTGCCGGTTCCCACCAGCCCCAGCATTTT. Translation: CASSFAGSHQPQHF.

This clone was seen once. This chain connects TRBV6-6 to TRBJ2-7; 8 positions match TRBD1. The CDR3 covers 14 residues. Germline V gives CDR1 MNHNY, CDR2 SVGAGI (reference sequence). After removal of 1 base from V and 6 bases from J, the junction contained 5 bases not matched to a gene. CDR3 DNA sequence: TGTGCCAGCAGTTACTTCGGACAGGGCTCCGAGCAGTACTTC. This codes for CASSYFGQGSEQYF.

The chain couples TRBV19 to TRBJ1-4; unclear D gene. The CDR3 is 15 residues long. Deletions cut 3 bases from V and 7 bases from J, with 15 bases between. CDR1 is LNHDA, CDR2 SQIVND, per germline (reference sequence). Here the CDR3 reads CASSIRGGWGEKLFF. The CDR3 DNA is TGTGCCAGTAGTATTAGAGGAGGGTGGGGTGAAAAACTGTTTTTT.

The chain carries TRBV18 and TRBJ2-1; TRBD2 matches at 10 bases. CDR3 size: 16 residues. Trimming took 2 bases from V and 2 from J; bases not matched to a gene: 3. Germline loops: CDR1 KGHSH, CDR2 LQKENI. The CDR3 spells CASSPFSGGTYNEQFF. CDR3 coding DNA: TGTGCCAGCTCACCATTTAGCGGGGGGACCTACAATGAGCAGTTCTTC.

The J gene is TRBJ2-4, the V gene TRBV11-2; TRBD1 matches 8 bases. J was trimmed by 7 bases and V by 6 bases; bases with no gene match: 8. CDR1 SGHAT and CDR2 FQNNGV come from the germline V gene. There are 14 residues in the CDR3. The CDR3 bases are TGTGCCAGCAGTCAAGCCCAGGGGGCGAACATTCAGTACTTC. It is translated as CASSQAQGANIQYF.

The genes are TRBV7-7 and TRBJ2-7, with 8 nucleotides matching TRBD2. V lost 4 bases to trimming and J lost 0 bases; unmatched junction nucleotides: 5. This CDR3 has 15 residues. Germline CDR1 reads SSHAT; CDR2 reads FNYEAQ (reference sequence). The chain's CDR3 is CASSSGLGSSYEQYF. The CDR3 DNA reads TGTGCCAGCAGCTCGGGACTAGGGAGCTCCTACGAGCAGTACTTC.

This clone was detected only a few times. The chain links TRBV7-9 to TRBJ1-3, with TRBD1 matching over 8 bases. CDR3 length: 16 amino acids. Looked up from germline, CDR1 is SEHNR and CDR2 is FQNEAQ (reference sequence). The junction had 5 bases not matched to a gene; V was cut back by 2 bases and J by 2 bases. The CDR3: CASSLSSGGTGNTIYF. The CDR3 DNA reads TGTGCCAGCAGCTTATCATCAGGGGGCACTGGAAACACCATATATTTT. Full variable domain (remainder filled in from reference TRBV7-9 and TRBJ1-3): DTGVSQNPRHKITKRGQNVTFRCDPISEHNRLYWYRQTLGQGPEFLTYFQNEAQLEKSRLLSDRFSAERPKGSFSTLEIQRTEQGDSAMYLCASSLSSGGTGNTIYFGEGSWLTVV.

The chain joins TRBV11-2 to TRBJ2-5; 9 bases match TRBD2. Germline V CDR1 and CDR2: SGHAT, FQNNGV. J lost 5 bases, V lost 0 bases, and 13 bases had no gene match. There are 18 residues in the CDR3. CDR3 protein: CASSLDPPGRAGGETQYF. DNA of the CDR3: TGTGCCAGCAGCTTAGATCCCCCTGGACGGGCGGGGGGGGAGACCCAGTACTTC.

This chain joins TRBV5-4 and TRBJ2-1, with a weak D call TRBD2 (6 bases). The CDR3 is made up of 14 amino acids. The germline V gene has CDR1 SGHNT and CDR2 YYREEE (reference sequence). Trimming pared 7 bases from V and 3 bases from J, leaving 14 bases between. CDR3 bases: TGTGCCAGCGGAGGGTGGCGGGGCTACAATGAGCAGTTCTTC. It yields the protein CASGGWRGYNEQFF.

V usage is TRBV7-9 and J usage is TRBJ2-2, with 10 bases fitting TRBD1. V trimming: 5 bases; J trimming: 7 bases; junction bases outside the gene matches: 10. This CDR3 contains 16 residues. From germline, CDR1 is SEHNR and CDR2 FQNEAQ (reference sequence). DNA of the CDR3: TGTGCCAGCAGCCGCGACAGGGGGCGACTTGTCGGGGAGCTGTTTTTT. Translation gives CASSRDRGRLVGELFF.

The chain is built from TRBV9 and TRBJ2-1; 10 positions match TRBD2. CDR3 length: 16 amino acids. The V and J ends lost 4 bases and 1 base, in that order; junction bases with no gene match: 5. Germline V gene data show CDR1 as SGDLS and CDR2 as YYNGEE. CDR3 amino acids: CASSIPSGSSYNEQFF. The CDR3 DNA is TGTGCCAGCAGCATACCTAGCGGGAGTTCCTACAATGAGCAGTTCTTC.

The chain is built from TRBV7-2 and TRBJ2-2; 10 nucleotides line up with TRBD2. The V gene end was trimmed by 0 bases and the J gene end by 4 bases; junction bases not matched to a gene: 5. Per germline, CDR1 SGHTA and CDR2 FQGNSA. The CDR3 has 17 amino acids. The CDR3 DNA follows: TGTGCCAGCAGCTTAGCGCTCCTAGCGGGAGTCACCGGGGAGCTGTTTTTT. This codes for CASSLALLAGVTGELFF.

The genes are TRBV28 and TRBJ1-2, with D possibly matching TRBD1 (5 bases). The CDR3 runs to 13 residues. V was shortened by 2 bases and J by 5 bases, with 9 bases between the two germline ends. CDR1 is MDHEN and CDR2 is SYDVKM in the germline V gene. CDR3 DNA sequence: TGTGCCAGCAGTTTAACAGGCCCTTATGGCTACACCTTC. The encoded protein is CASSLTGPYGYTF.

This chain joins TRBV7-2 and TRBJ2-2, with TRBD2 matching over 10 bases. Trimming removed 1 base from V and 3 bases from J; junction bases left unmatched: 2. The germline V gene encodes CDR1 SGHTA and CDR2 FQGNSA. This CDR3 is 16 amino acids long. CDR3 bases: TGTGCCAGCAGCTTAGGGACTAGCGGATACACCGGGGAGCTGTTTTTT. It codes for CASSLGTSGYTGELFF.

This clone has just one count. This sequence joins TRBV13 and TRBJ1-5; D unclear. Trimming took 2 bases from V and 6 from J, leaving 5 bases between them. CDR3 length: 12 amino acids. Looked up from germline, CDR1 is PRHDT and CDR2 is FYEKMQ (reference sequence). The DNA of the CDR3 is TGTGCCAGCAGCTTATCGAGTCAGCCCCAGCATTTT. This translates into CASSLSSQPQHF.

Written as DNA, the CDR3 is TGTGCCAGCAGTGAATGGGAGACGGGAGGGCCTGGCGAGCAGTACTTC. Translation: CASSEWETGGPGEQYF. The gene calls are TRBV25-1 and TRBJ2-7; the match to TRBD2 covers 8 bases. From germline, CDR1 is MGHDK and CDR2 SYGVNS. V trimming: 1 base; J trimming: 6 bases; junction bases outside the gene matches: 11. The CDR3 contains 16 residues.